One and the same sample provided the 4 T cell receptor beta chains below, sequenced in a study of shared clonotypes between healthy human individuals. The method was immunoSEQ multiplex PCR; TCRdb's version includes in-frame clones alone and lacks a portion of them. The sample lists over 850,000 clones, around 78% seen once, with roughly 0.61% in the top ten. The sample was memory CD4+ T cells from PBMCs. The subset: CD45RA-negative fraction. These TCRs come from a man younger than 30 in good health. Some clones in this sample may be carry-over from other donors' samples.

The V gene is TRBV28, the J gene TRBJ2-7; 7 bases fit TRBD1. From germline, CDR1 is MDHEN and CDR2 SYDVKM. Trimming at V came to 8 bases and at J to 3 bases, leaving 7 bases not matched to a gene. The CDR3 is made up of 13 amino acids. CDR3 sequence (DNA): TGTGCCAGCGCAGACAGGGAAATCTACGAGCAGTACTTC. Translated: CASADREIYEQYF.

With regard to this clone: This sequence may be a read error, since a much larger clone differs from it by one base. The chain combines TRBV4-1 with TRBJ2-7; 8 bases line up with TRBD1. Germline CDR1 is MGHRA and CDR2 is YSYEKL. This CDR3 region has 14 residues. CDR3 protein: CASSQGQGARERYF. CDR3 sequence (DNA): TGCGCCAGCAGCCAAGGGCAGGGGGCTCGGGAGCGGTACTTC.

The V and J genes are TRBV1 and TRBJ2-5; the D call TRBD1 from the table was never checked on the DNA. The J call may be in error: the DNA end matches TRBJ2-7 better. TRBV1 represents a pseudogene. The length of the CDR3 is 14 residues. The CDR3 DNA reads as TGCACCAGCACCACCAAATTAACAGGGCACGAGCAGTACTTC. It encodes CTSTTKLTGHEQYF.

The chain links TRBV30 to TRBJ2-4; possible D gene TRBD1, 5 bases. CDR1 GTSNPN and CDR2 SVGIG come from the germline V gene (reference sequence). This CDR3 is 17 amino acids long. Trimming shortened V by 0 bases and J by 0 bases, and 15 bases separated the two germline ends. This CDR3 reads CAWSVGLDSLAKNIQYF. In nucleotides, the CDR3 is TGTGCCTGGAGTGTCGGCCTCGACAGTCTAGCCAAAAACATTCAGTACTTC.